A single sample gave rise to the 24 T cell receptor beta chains below, sequenced in a study of blood T cell repertoires in COVID-19. Libraries were prepared by immunoSEQ multiplex PCR; TCRdb keeps only in-frame clonotypes and omits some of them. Of under 300,000 clones listed, roughly 79% are singletons. What was sequenced was PBMCs or T cells enriched from blood (not recorded which). These receptors were taken from a man aged 40-49 years who had recovered from COVID-19.

The rearrangement uses TRBV18 and TRBJ1-5, with TRBD1 as a possible D gene (6 bases). The ends were cut back, 10 bases at V and 1 base at J, with 11 bases in the middle. This CDR3 has 13 residues. Germline V gives CDR1 KGHSH, CDR2 LQKENI. CDR3 DNA: TGTGCCACTCGCGGACAGAGCAATCAGCCCCAGCATTTT. It translates to CATRGQSNQPQHF.

The chain combines TRBV11-3 with TRBJ2-1, with D possibly TRBD2 on 6 matching bases. V was shortened by 2 bases and J by 8 bases, with 13 bases between the two germline ends. CDR3 length equals 14 residues. Germline values: CDR1 SGHNT, CDR2 YENEEA. Here the CDR3 DNA reads TGTGCCAGCAGCTTATTTGCGGGGTCAGATGAGCAGTTCTTC. Its translation is CASSLFAGSDEQFF.

The V call is TRBV7-2, the J call TRBJ2-2; 9 bases are a match to TRBD2. This CDR3 spans 16 amino acids. The V segment lost 6 bases and the J segment 2 bases; nucleotides outside the gene matches: 7. Germline CDR1 is SGHTA and CDR2 is FQGNSA. The CDR3: CASRSSSGANTGELFF. For the CDR3, the DNA is TGTGCCAGCAGGTCTTCTAGCGGGGCCAACACCGGGGAGCTGTTTTTT.

V usage is TRBV21-1 and J usage is TRBJ2-7; TRBD1, the table's D call, lacks a check against the DNA. TRBV21-1 constitutes a pseudogene. The CDR3 has 13 amino acids. CDR3 protein: CASSIAGNPEQYF. Here the CDR3 DNA reads TGTGCCAGCAGCATCGCAGGGAATCCCGAGCAGTACTTC.

The chain has TRBV6-5 and TRBJ2-7, with a possible D match to TRBD1 (5 bases). Germline V gene data show CDR1 as MNHEY and CDR2 as SVGAGI. There are 11 residues in the CDR3. The V end lost 8 bases, the J end lost 3 bases, and 8 bases lay between the germline ends. CDR3 amino acids: CASDRYYEQYF. The CDR3 DNA reads TGTGCCAGCGACAGATACTACGAGCAGTACTTC.

Note on this clone: Other DNA sequences of this sample code for an identical CDR3. The rearrangement joins TRBV5-1 to TRBJ1-5; perhaps TRBD1 as D (6 bases). The V gene's germline CDR1 is SGHRS and CDR2 YFSETQ. The CDR3 is made up of 15 amino acids. V gave up 2 bases and J gave up 3 bases, with 12 bases separating them. The CDR3 loop reads CASSLGGSPNQPQHF. CDR3 nucleotides: TGCGCCAGCAGCTTAGGGGGTAGTCCCAATCAGCCCCAGCATTTT.

This clone was detected only a few times. The chain recombines TRBV24-1 with TRBJ2-3; the D is unclear. Germline-derived CDR1 and CDR2 are KGHDR and SFDVKD. This CDR3 comprises 14 residues. V dropped 2 bases and J dropped 2 bases, with 7 bases sitting between them. The CDR3 DNA is TGTGCCACCAGTGATTCGAGATTCACAGATACGCAGTATTTT. Translating gives CATSDSRFTDTQYF.

This clone turned up a few times. The chain uses TRBV7-9 and TRBJ2-7; 7 positions match TRBD1. The CDR3 is made up of 15 amino acids. From germline, CDR1 is SEHNR and CDR2 FQNEAQ (reference sequence). The V gene end was trimmed by 1 base and the J gene end by 5 bases; junction bases not matched to a gene: 8. CDR3 sequence reads: CASSLGRKGADEQYF. The CDR3 DNA reads as TGTGCCAGCAGCTTAGGACGAAAGGGGGCCGACGAGCAGTACTTC. Filled out from reference TRBV7-9 and TRBJ2-7, the complete variable domain reads DTGVSQNPRHKITKRGQNVTFRCDPISEHNRLYWYRQTLGQGPEFLTYFQNEAQLEKSRLLSDRFSAERPKGSFSTLEIQRTEQGDSAMYLCASSLGRKGADEQYFGPGTRLTVT.

The chain employs TRBV5-1 and TRBJ2-3, with TRBD1 matching over 9 bases. Germline CDR1 SGHRS, CDR2 YFSETQ. Trimming removed 3 bases from V and 1 base from J; junction bases left unmatched: 3. This CDR3 has 15 amino acids. In DNA form, the CDR3 reads TGCGCCAGCAGCTGGGACAGGGAGGGCACAGATACGCAGTATTTT. Translating it yields CASSWDREGTDTQYF.

The gene calls are TRBV5-1 and TRBJ1-5, with a tentative D call TRBD1 (5 bases). Looked up from germline, CDR1 is SGHRS and CDR2 is YFSETQ. Trimming left V 0 bases short and J 5 bases short, with 12 bases between. CDR3 size: 15 residues. CDR3 sequence reads: CASSLGQNPHQPQHF. As DNA, the CDR3 is TGCGCCAGCAGCTTGGGACAGAATCCCCATCAGCCCCAGCATTTT.

The V call is TRBV2, the J call TRBJ2-1; TRBD2 aligns across 13 bases. The CDR3 is 15 amino acids. The germline V gene encodes CDR1 SNHLY and CDR2 FYNNEI. Losses at the gene ends were 8 bases for V and 7 bases for J; bases not matched to a gene: 8. CDR3: CASQTSGRGMNEQFF. Written as DNA, the CDR3 is TGTGCCAGCCAAACTAGCGGGAGGGGAATGAATGAGCAGTTCTTC.

The sample holds one count of this clone. This chain joins TRBV6-5 and TRBJ2-1, with 9 positions matching TRBD2. The CDR3 sequence is 13 residues long. Germline values: CDR1 MNHEY, CDR2 SVGAGI. The junction had 8 bases not matched to a gene; V was cut back by 10 bases and J by 7 bases. The CDR3, as DNA: TGTGCCACCAGGGGGAGCGGGAGGAATGAGCAGTTCTTC. Its translation: CATRGSGRNEQFF.

Notes on this clone: The sample contains more than one DNA sequence encoding this CDR3. V usage is TRBV2 and J usage is TRBJ1-2; the D gene is possibly TRBD1 (5 bases). CDR1 SNHLY and CDR2 FYNNEI come from the germline V gene. The CDR3 runs 13 residues. The V end was cut by 4 bases, the J end by 4 bases, with 10 bases between. CDR3 loop: CASSAGGGYGYTF. The CDR3 coding sequence is TGTGCCAGCAGTGCCGGGGGTGGCTATGGCTACACCTTC.

The table lists this clone with a few counts. This chain uses TRBV15 with TRBJ2-2; 9 bases fit TRBD2. The CDR3 covers 15 residues. V was clipped by 3 bases and J by 3 bases; unmatched bases: 2. From germline, CDR1 is LNHNV and CDR2 YYDKDF (reference sequence). This CDR3 is CATSRTSGYTGELFF. DNA for the CDR3: TGTGCCACCAGCAGGACTAGCGGATACACCGGGGAGCTGTTTTTT.

The chain employs TRBV20-1 and TRBJ2-2; D remains ambiguous. There are 11 residues in the CDR3. Between the trimmed V and J ends, which lost 5 bases and 1 base, there was a span of 2 bases. The germline gives CDR1 DFQATT, CDR2 SNEGSKA (reference sequence). For the CDR3, the DNA is TGCAGTGCTCGGAACACCGGGGAGCTGTTTTTT. Amino acids: CSARNTGELFF.

V and J are TRBV28 and TRBJ2-7; D is possibly TRBD1 (5 bases). V was trimmed by 5 bases and J by 0 bases, leaving 17 bases between them. CDR1 is MDHEN and CDR2 is SYDVKM in the germline V gene. CDR3 size: 16 residues. This CDR3 reads CASSTPTASSSYEQYF. The CDR3 nucleotides read TGTGCCAGCAGTACGCCGACAGCTTCAAGCTCCTACGAGCAGTACTTC.

This chain joins TRBV10-3 and TRBJ2-7, with a possible D match to TRBD1 (5 bases). V dropped 10 bases and J dropped 0 bases, with 16 bases sitting between them. The CDR3 consists of 14 residues. The germline V gene has CDR1 ENHRY and CDR2 SYGVKD. CDR3 residues: CATSKDTNSYEQYF. DNA of the CDR3: TGTGCCACCAGCAAGGACACTAACTCCTACGAGCAGTACTTC.

The chain recombines TRBV11-2 with TRBJ2-2; TRBD1 matches 10 bases. CDR1 and CDR2 (germline): SGHAT, FQNNGV. With V trimmed by 3 bases and J by 5 bases, 9 bases remained unmatched. The CDR3 is 17 residues long. The CDR3 DNA follows: TGTGCCAGCAGCTTCCGGCCGGGACAGGGGCAAACCGGGGAGCTGTTTTTT. It translates to CASSFRPGQGQTGELFF.

The rearrangement uses TRBV5-1 and TRBJ1-2; 7 nucleotides match TRBD1. This CDR3 spans 12 amino acids. V shed 4 bases and J 8 bases; nucleotides not matched to a gene: 5. Per germline, CDR1 SGHRS and CDR2 YFSETQ. The CDR3 DNA is TGCGCCAGCAGCCCGACAGGGAACGGCTACACCTTC. Its protein product is CASSPTGNGYTF.

The rearrangement uses TRBV7-3 and TRBJ2-3; 12 bases map to TRBD2. Germline trimming cut 5 bases from V and 0 bases from J; bases unmatched to any gene: 6. CDR1 and CDR2 (germline): SGHTA, FQGTGA. The CDR3 extends over 17 amino acids. Here the CDR3 reads CASSPRLAGASTDTQYF. The DNA for the CDR3 is TGTGCCAGCAGCCCGCGACTAGCGGGGGCTAGCACAGATACGCAGTATTTT.

This clone was seen a few times. The chain is built from TRBV6-5 and TRBJ1-1, with no clear D. Germline V gene lookup returns CDR1 MNHEY and CDR2 SVGAGI. There are 15 residues in the CDR3. Trimming took off 4 bases at V and 7 bases at J, with 19 bases between the two ends. CDR3 amino acids: CASSSISIDIVEAFF. CDR3 nucleotides: TGTGCCAGCAGTTCCATCTCCATTGACATTGTTGAAGCTTTCTTT.

V gene TRBV6-5 combines with J gene TRBJ1-5; 7 nucleotides line up with TRBD1. Per germline, CDR1 MNHEY and CDR2 SVGAGI. The CDR3 runs to 14 residues. V lost 6 bases and J lost 2; bases outside the gene matches: 4. The CDR3 sequence: CASSPGTGNQPQHF. The CDR3 nucleotides read TGTGCCAGCAGCCCGGGGACAGGCAATCAGCCCCAGCATTTT.

The genes are TRBV19 and TRBJ2-7; TRBD1 matches at 11 bases. Germline lookup yields CDR1 LNHDA and CDR2 SQIVND (reference sequence). CDR3 length equals 15 residues. After removal of 2 bases from V and 3 bases from J, the junction contained 3 bases not matched to a gene. The CDR3 sequence: CASSIRGTGGYEQYF. The CDR3 DNA follows: TGTGCCAGTAGTATACGAGGGACAGGGGGCTACGAGCAGTACTTC.

The chain recombines TRBV7-9 with TRBJ1-6, with 7 bases identical to TRBD1. CDR1 is SEHNR, CDR2 FQNEAQ, per germline (reference sequence). The CDR3 length is 16 residues. V shed 5 bases, J shed 7 bases, and the junction held 11 bases outside the gene matches. The CDR3 nucleotides read TGTGCCAGCAGCGGCGTGACAGGGCTGGTAAATTCACCCCTCCACTTT. Residues: CASSGVTGLVNSPLHF.